Sequencing of this T cell receptor (beta chain) was carried out in a study of T cell responses to AZD1222 COVID-19 vaccine. Notes on the study in general: Donors were chiefly white British, with a greater number of females, and clonal diversity was perhaps underestimated.

Method: immunoSEQ multiplex PCR; TCRdb's copy keeps in-frame clones and lacks some. The top ten clones hold around 15% of a sample with 130,000 to 150,000 clones, approximately 88% of them seen once. As to this clone: Its antigen is still unknown.

Specimen: peripheral blood, collected on day 0 of AZD1222 vaccination. This sequence originates from an adult in good health.

The CDR3 coding sequence is TGTGCCAGCAGCTCGGGAAGGGTTCAGCCCCAGCATTTT. Its translation is CASSSGRVQPQHF. The gene calls are TRBV7-2 and TRBJ1-5; D unclear. The germline CDR1 and CDR2 sequences are SGHTA and FQGNSA. The CDR3 loop spans 13 amino acids. V was trimmed by 4 bases and J by 6 bases, leaving 10 bases between them.